The rows below give T cell receptor beta chains drawn from one sample of a study of cytomegalovirus exposure and HLA in healthy donors. Assay: immunoSEQ multiplex PCR; the TCRdb copy retains only in-frame clones and omits some. The table includes 70,000 to 100,000 clones, under 70% detected once. Source material: PBMCs. The receptors come from a woman aged 45-65 years in good health and CMV-seropositive. Each CDR3 is given with its conserved first and last residue. The order of the fields is J gene, D gene, V gene, clone size, CDR3 protein, CDR3 DNA. D genes are given only for firm matches. A row's size may be missing; if present it is once, few, many or a size class.

j_gene: TRBJ1-2
d_gene: TRBD1
v_gene: TRBV2
abundance: .
CDR3aa: CASRSGGGNYGYTF
CDR3nt: TGTGCCAGCAGATCAGGGGGCGGGAACTATGGCTACACCTTC

j_gene: TRBJ2-3
d_gene: .
v_gene: TRBV4-2
abundance: few
CDR3aa: CASSQDLNGADTQYF
CDR3nt: TGTGCCAGCAGCCAAGATTTGAACGGGGCAGATACGCAGTATTTT

j_gene: TRBJ2-2
d_gene: .
v_gene: TRBV6-1
abundance: .
CDR3aa: CASKEGNTGELFF
CDR3nt: TGTGCCAGCAAGGAGGGGAACACCGGGGAGCTGTTTTTT

j_gene: TRBJ2-1
d_gene: .
v_gene: TRBV9
abundance: .
CDR3aa: CASSVTRVRSGYNEQFF
CDR3nt: TGTGCCAGCAGCGTAACCCGTGTACGGTCAGGGTACAATGAGCAGTTCTTC

j_gene: TRBJ1-2
d_gene: .
v_gene: TRBV13
abundance: .
CDR3aa: CASSARKGVYGYTF
CDR3nt: TGTGCCAGCAGCGCAAGGAAGGGGGTTTATGGCTACACCTTC

j_gene: TRBJ2-7
d_gene: .
v_gene: TRBV5-4
abundance: .
CDR3aa: CASSFAGAGSSYEQYF
CDR3nt: TGTGCCAGCAGCTTTGCAGGGGCAGGGTCCTCCTACGAGCAGTACTTC

j_gene: TRBJ1-1
d_gene: .
v_gene: TRBV9
abundance: .
CDR3aa: CASTPRGKVGMNTEAFF
CDR3nt: TGTGCCAGCACCCCCCGGGGGAAAGTCGGGATGAACACTGAAGCTTTCTTT

j_gene: TRBJ1-1
d_gene: TRBD1
v_gene: TRBV6-6
abundance: once
CDR3aa: CASRLRDRDTEAFF
CDR3nt: TGTGCCAGCAGGCTCCGGGACAGAGACACTGAAGCTTTCTTT

j_gene: TRBJ2-5
d_gene: .
v_gene: TRBV6-1
abundance: .
CDR3aa: CASSEHLDQETQYF
CDR3nt: TGTGCCAGCAGTGAACATCTAGACCAAGAGACCCAGTACTTC

j_gene: TRBJ1-5
d_gene: TRBD1
v_gene: TRBV18
abundance: few
CDR3aa: CASSLGSTGAANQPQHF
CDR3nt: TGTGCCAGCTCACTGGGATCGACAGGGGCGGCCAATCAGCCCCAGCATTTT

j_gene: TRBJ2-5
d_gene: TRBD1
v_gene: TRBV28
abundance: .
CDR3aa: CASSQGQKETQYF
CDR3nt: TGTGCCAGCAGTCAGGGACAGAAAGAGACCCAGTACTTC

j_gene: TRBJ2-3
d_gene: .
v_gene: TRBV10-1
abundance: .
CDR3aa: CASSLGLRPKDTQYF
CDR3nt: TGCGCCAGTTCCCTTGGTCTGCGCCCCAAAGATACGCAGTATTTT

j_gene: TRBJ1-2
d_gene: TRBD1
v_gene: TRBV7-2
abundance: .
CDR3aa: CASSLAQGGRGYTF
CDR3nt: TGTGCCAGCAGCTTAGCTCAGGGGGGAAGGGGCTACACCTTC

j_gene: TRBJ1-2
d_gene: .
v_gene: TRBV14
abundance: .
CDR3aa: CASSPGGAYGYTF
CDR3nt: TGTGCCAGCAGTCCCGGGGGGGCCTATGGCTACACCTTC

j_gene: TRBJ2-6
d_gene: .
v_gene: TRBV19
abundance: .
CDR3aa: CASSTHPQGTERSGANVLTF
CDR3nt: TGTGCCAGTAGTACGCACCCACAGGGTACCGAGCGCTCTGGGGCCAACGTCCTGACTTTC

j_gene: TRBJ2-5
d_gene: TRBD2
v_gene: TRBV28
abundance: .
CDR3aa: CASSGGTSLQETQYF
CDR3nt: TGTGCCAGCAGTGGGGGGACTAGCCTCCAAGAGACCCAGTACTTC

j_gene: TRBJ1-1
d_gene: TRBD1
v_gene: TRBV10-3
abundance: .
CDR3aa: CATTGELNTEAFF
CDR3nt: TGTGCCACGACAGGGGAGCTGAACACTGAAGCTTTCTTT

j_gene: TRBJ1-6
d_gene: .
v_gene: TRBV21-1
abundance: .
CDR3aa: CASSVKDRIVSYNSPLHF
CDR3nt: TGTGCCAGCAGCGTAAAGGACAGGATCGTTTCCTATAATTCACCCCTCCACTTT

j_gene: TRBJ2-1
d_gene: TRBD2
v_gene: TRBV7-8
abundance: .
CDR3aa: CASSLERGGFNEQFF
CDR3nt: TGTGCCAGCAGCTTAGAGCGGGGGGGCTTCAATGAGCAGTTCTTC

j_gene: TRBJ2-7
d_gene: TRBD2
v_gene: TRBV2
abundance: few
CDR3aa: CACTGTMGYEQYF
CDR3nt: TGTGCCTGCACCGGGACTATGGGCTACGAGCAGTACTTC

j_gene: TRBJ1-1
d_gene: .
v_gene: TRBV9
abundance: .
CDR3aa: CASSVGGQLNTEAFF
CDR3nt: TGTGCCAGCAGCGTAGGTGGACAGCTAAACACTGAAGCTTTCTTT

j_gene: TRBJ2-1
d_gene: TRBD2
v_gene: TRBV6-1
abundance: .
CDR3aa: CASSPGTSGGEQFF
CDR3nt: TGTGCCAGCAGTCCCGGGACTAGCGGGGGTGAGCAGTTCTTC

j_gene: TRBJ2-1
d_gene: .
v_gene: TRBV7-3
abundance: .
CDR3aa: CASSLTYRDNEQFF
CDR3nt: TGTGCCAGCAGCTTAACTTACCGAGACAATGAGCAGTTCTTC

j_gene: TRBJ2-7
d_gene: .
v_gene: TRBV5-1
abundance: .
CDR3aa: CASSLESGFEQYF
CDR3nt: TGCGCCAGCAGCTTGGAGTCGGGTTTCGAGCAGTACTTC

j_gene: TRBJ2-3
d_gene: .
v_gene: TRBV5-4
abundance: .
CDR3aa: CASSSDLTDTQYF
CDR3nt: TGTGCCAGCAGCTCCGACTTAACAGATACGCAGTATTTT

j_gene: TRBJ2-6
d_gene: .
v_gene: TRBV5-4
abundance: .
CDR3aa: CASSLSGDRPSGANVLTF
CDR3nt: TGTGCCAGCAGCTTGTCCGGAGACAGGCCCTCTGGGGCCAACGTCCTGACTTTC

j_gene: TRBJ2-2
d_gene: .
v_gene: TRBV7-3
abundance: few
CDR3aa: CASSFMPGVTGELFF
CDR3nt: TGTGCCAGCAGCTTTATGCCAGGGGTAACCGGGGAGCTGTTTTTT

j_gene: TRBJ1-1
d_gene: .
v_gene: TRBV10-2
abundance: once
CDR3aa: CASSEANTEAFF
CDR3nt: TGCGCCAGCAGTGAAGCGAACACTGAAGCTTTCTTT

j_gene: TRBJ2-3
d_gene: .
v_gene: TRBV6-4
abundance: .
CDR3aa: CASSERGGTQYF
CDR3nt: TGTGCCAGCAGTGAAAGGGGAGGTACGCAGTATTTT

j_gene: TRBJ1-5
d_gene: .
v_gene: TRBV4-1
abundance: .
CDR3aa: CASSQVQGAQPQHF
CDR3nt: TGCGCCAGCAGCCAAGTACAGGGCGCTCAGCCCCAGCATTTT

j_gene: TRBJ2-3
d_gene: TRBD2
v_gene: TRBV5-1
abundance: .
CDR3aa: CASSLRARGGPDTQYF
CDR3nt: TGCGCCAGCAGCTTACGTGCGCGGGGGGGGCCAGATACGCAGTATTTT

j_gene: TRBJ2-2
d_gene: .
v_gene: TRBV9
abundance: .
CDR3aa: CASSVGNQGAAGELFF
CDR3nt: TGTGCCAGCAGCGTAGGAAATCAAGGGGCGGCCGGGGAGCTGTTTTTT

j_gene: TRBJ2-6
d_gene: .
v_gene: TRBV5-4
abundance: .
CDR3aa: CASSLPLGDSGANVLTF
CDR3nt: TGTGCCAGCAGCTTGCCTCTCGGGGACTCTGGGGCCAACGTCCTGACTTTC

j_gene: TRBJ1-2
d_gene: .
v_gene: TRBV19
abundance: .
CDR3aa: CASSMGGRDYGYTF
CDR3nt: TGTGCCAGTAGTATGGGGGGACGTGACTATGGCTACACCTTC

j_gene: TRBJ1-2
d_gene: .
v_gene: TRBV15
abundance: .
CDR3aa: CATSRGQFYGYTF
CDR3nt: TGTGCCACCAGCAGAGGTCAGTTCTATGGCTACACCTTC

j_gene: TRBJ2-3
d_gene: .
v_gene: TRBV11-2
abundance: .
CDR3aa: CASSLLARGADTQYF
CDR3nt: TGTGCCAGCAGCTTACTAGCGAGAGGGGCAGATACGCAGTATTTT

j_gene: TRBJ2-3
d_gene: .
v_gene: TRBV7-5
abundance: .
CDR3aa: CSRSHSGGAEDTQYF
CDR3nt: TGTTCCAGAAGTCACAGCGGGGGGGCCGAGGATACGCAGTATTTT

j_gene: TRBJ1-2
d_gene: TRBD1
v_gene: TRBV18
abundance: .
CDR3aa: CASSPFQPGTASNYGYTF
CDR3nt: TGTGCCAGTTCACCGTTTCAACCGGGGACAGCTTCTAACTATGGCTACACCTTC

j_gene: TRBJ1-1
d_gene: .
v_gene: TRBV7-9
abundance: .
CDR3aa: CSSSPTLRLGLYTEAFF
CDR3nt: TGTTCCAGCAGCCCAACGCTCCGTCTTGGCCTGTACACTGAAGCTTTCTTT

j_gene: TRBJ2-3
d_gene: TRBD2
v_gene: TRBV7-8
abundance: .
CDR3aa: CASSLRFSGTTDTQYF
CDR3nt: TGTGCCAGCAGCTTACGCTTTAGCGGGACCACAGATACGCAGTATTTT

j_gene: TRBJ1-4
d_gene: TRBD1
v_gene: TRBV11-2
abundance: few
CDR3aa: CASFGQGPLEKLFF
CDR3nt: TGTGCCAGCTTTGGACAGGGACCCCTTGAAAAACTGTTTTTT

j_gene: TRBJ1-2
d_gene: .
v_gene: TRBV6-1
abundance: .
CDR3aa: CASQTGYGYTF
CDR3nt: TGTGCCAGCCAGACAGGCTATGGCTACACCTTC

j_gene: TRBJ1-2
d_gene: TRBD1
v_gene: TRBV6-5
abundance: .
CDR3aa: CASSYTTGGYGYTF
CDR3nt: TGTGCCAGCAGTTACACTACAGGGGGTTATGGCTACACCTTC